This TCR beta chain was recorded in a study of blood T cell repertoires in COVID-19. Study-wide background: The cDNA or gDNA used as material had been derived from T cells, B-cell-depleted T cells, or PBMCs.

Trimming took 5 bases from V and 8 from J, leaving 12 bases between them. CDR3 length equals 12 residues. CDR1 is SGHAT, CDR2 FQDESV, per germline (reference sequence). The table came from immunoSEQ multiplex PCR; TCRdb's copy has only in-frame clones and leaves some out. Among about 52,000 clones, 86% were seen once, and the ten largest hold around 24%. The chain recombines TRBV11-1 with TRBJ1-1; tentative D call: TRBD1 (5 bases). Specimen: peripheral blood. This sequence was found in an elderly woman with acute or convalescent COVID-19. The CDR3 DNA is TGTGCCAGCAGCGGTGACAGACAAGAAGCTTTCTTT. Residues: CASSGDRQEAFF.